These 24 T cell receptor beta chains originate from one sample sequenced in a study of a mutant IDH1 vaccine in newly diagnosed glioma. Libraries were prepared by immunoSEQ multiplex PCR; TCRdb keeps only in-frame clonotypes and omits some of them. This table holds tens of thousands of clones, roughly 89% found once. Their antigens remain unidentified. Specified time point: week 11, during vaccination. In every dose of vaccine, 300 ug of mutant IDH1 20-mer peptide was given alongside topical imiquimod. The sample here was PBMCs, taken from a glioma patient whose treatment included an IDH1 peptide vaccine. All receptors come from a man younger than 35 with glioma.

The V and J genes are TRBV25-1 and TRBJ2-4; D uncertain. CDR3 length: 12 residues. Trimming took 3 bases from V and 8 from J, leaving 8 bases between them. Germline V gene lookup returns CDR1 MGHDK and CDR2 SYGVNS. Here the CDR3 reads CASSDLIHIQYF. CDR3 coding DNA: TGTGCCAGCAGTGATCTGATCCACATTCAGTACTTC.

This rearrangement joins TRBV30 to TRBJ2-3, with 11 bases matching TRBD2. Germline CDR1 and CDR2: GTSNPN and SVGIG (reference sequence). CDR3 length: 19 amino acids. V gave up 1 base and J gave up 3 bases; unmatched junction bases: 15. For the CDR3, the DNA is TGTGCCTGGAGTGCAGCTGGGGGACCTCTAGCGGGAGGAACAGATACGCAGTATTTT. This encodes CAWSAAGGPLAGGTDTQYF.

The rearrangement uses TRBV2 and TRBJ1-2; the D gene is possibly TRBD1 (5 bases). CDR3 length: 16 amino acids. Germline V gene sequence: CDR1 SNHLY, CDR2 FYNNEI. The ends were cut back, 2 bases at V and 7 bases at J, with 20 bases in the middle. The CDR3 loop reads CASSEQTPGLIGGYTF. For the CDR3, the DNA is TGTGCCAGCAGTGAACAAACCCCGGGACTTATAGGTGGCTACACCTTC.

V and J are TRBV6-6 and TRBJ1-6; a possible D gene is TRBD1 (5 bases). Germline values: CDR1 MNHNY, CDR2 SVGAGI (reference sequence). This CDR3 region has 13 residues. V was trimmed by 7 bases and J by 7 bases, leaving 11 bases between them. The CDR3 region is CASIGTVNSPLHF. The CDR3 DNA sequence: TGTGCCAGCATTGGGACGGTCAATTCACCCCTCCACTTT.

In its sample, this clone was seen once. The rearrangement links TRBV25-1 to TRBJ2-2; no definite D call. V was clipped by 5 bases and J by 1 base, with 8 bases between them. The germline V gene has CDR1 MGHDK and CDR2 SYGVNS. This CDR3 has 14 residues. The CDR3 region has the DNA TGTGCCAGCAGTCCTCGATTGAACACCGGGGAGCTGTTTTTT. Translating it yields CASSPRLNTGELFF.

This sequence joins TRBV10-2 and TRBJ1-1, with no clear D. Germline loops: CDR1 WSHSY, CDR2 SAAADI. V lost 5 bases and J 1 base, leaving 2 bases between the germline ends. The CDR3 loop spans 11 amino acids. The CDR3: CASSRNTEAFF. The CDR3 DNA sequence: TGCGCCAGCAGTAGGAACACTGAAGCTTTCTTT.

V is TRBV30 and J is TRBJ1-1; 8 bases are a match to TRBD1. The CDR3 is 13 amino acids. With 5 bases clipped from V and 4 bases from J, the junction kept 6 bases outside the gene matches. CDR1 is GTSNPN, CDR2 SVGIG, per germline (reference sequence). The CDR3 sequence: CAWDRGSGTEAFF. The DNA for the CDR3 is TGTGCCTGGGACAGGGGTTCAGGCACTGAAGCTTTCTTT.

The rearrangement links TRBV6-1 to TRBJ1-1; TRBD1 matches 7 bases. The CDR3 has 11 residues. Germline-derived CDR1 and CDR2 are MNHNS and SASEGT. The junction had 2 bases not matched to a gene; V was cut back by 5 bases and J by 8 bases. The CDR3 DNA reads TGTGCCAGCAGTCGACAGGGAGAAGCTTTCTTT. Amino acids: CASSRQGEAFF.

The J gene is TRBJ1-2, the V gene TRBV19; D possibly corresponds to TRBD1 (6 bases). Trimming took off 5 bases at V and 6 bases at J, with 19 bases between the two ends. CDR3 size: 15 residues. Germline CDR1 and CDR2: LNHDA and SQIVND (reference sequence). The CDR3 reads CASSGGARREDGYTF. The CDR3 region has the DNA TGTGCCAGTAGTGGGGGGGCGCGCCGGGAGGATGGCTACACCTTC.

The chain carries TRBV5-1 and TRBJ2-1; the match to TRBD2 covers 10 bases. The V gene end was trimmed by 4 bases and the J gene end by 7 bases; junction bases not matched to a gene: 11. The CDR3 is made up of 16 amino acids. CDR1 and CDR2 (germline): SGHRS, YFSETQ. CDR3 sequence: CASSERTSGAGNEQFF. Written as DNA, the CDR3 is TGCGCCAGCAGCGAGCGGACTAGCGGAGCCGGGAATGAGCAGTTCTTC.

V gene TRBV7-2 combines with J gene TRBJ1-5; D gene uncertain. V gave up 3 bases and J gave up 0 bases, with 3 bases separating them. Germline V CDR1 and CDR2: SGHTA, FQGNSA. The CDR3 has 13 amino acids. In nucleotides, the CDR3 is TGTGCCAGCAGCTTCCATAGCAATCAGCCCCAGCATTTT. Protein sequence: CASSFHSNQPQHF. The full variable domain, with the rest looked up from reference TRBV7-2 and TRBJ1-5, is GAGVSQSPSNKVTEKGKDVELRCDPISGHTALYWYRQSLGQGLEFLIYFQGNSAPDKSGLPSDRFSAERTGGSVSTLTIQRTQQEDSAVYLCASSFHSNQPQHFGDGTRLSIL.

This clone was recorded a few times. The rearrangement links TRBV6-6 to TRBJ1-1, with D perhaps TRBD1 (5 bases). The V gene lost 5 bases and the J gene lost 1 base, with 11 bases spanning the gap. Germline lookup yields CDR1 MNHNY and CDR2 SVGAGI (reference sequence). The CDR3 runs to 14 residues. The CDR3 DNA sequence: TGTGCCAGCAGTGCCCAGGGCTGGAACACTGAAGCTTTCTTT. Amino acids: CASSAQGWNTEAFF.

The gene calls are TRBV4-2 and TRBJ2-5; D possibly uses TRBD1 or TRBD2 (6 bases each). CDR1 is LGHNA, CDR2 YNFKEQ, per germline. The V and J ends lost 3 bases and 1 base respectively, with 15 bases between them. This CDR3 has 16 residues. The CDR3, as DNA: TGTGCCAGCAGCCAGGGAAAGGGGGGACTCCAAGAGACCCAGTACTTC. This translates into CASSQGKGGLQETQYF.

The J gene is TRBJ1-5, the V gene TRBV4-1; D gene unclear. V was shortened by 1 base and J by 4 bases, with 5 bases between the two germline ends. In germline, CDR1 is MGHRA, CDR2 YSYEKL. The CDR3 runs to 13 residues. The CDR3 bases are TGCGCCAGCAGCCAAGGGAGGAATCAGCCCCAGCATTTT. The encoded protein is CASSQGRNQPQHF.

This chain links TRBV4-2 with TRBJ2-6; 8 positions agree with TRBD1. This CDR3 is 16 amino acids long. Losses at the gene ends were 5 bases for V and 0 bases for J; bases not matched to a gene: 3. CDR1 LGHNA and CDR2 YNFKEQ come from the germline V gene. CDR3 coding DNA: TGTGCCAGCAGCGGAACAGGGGGCTCTGGGGCCAACGTCCTGACTTTC. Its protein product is CASSGTGGSGANVLTF.

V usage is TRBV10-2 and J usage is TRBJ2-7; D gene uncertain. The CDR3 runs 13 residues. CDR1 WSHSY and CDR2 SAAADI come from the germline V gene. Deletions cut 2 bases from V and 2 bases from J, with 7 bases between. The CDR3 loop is CASSEGQAYEQYF. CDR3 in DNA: TGCGCCAGCAGTGAGGGGCAGGCCTACGAGCAGTACTTC.

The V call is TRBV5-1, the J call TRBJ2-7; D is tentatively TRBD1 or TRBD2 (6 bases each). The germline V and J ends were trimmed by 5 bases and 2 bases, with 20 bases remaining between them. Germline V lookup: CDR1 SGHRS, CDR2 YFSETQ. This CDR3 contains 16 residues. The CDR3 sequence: CASREGGRYFPYEQYF. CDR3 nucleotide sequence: TGCGCCAGCAGAGAAGGGGGGAGGTACTTCCCCTACGAGCAGTACTTC.

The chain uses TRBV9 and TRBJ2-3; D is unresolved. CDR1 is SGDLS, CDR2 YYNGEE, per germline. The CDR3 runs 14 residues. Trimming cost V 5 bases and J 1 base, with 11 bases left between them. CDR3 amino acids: CASSMAYRTDTQYF. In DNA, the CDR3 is TGTGCCAGCAGTATGGCATACCGCACAGATACGCAGTATTTT. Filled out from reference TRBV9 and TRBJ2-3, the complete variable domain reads DSGVTQTPKHLITATGQRVTLRCSPRSGDLSVYWYQQSLDQGLQFLIQYYNGEERAKGNILERFSAQQFPDLHSELNLSSLELGDSALYFCASSMAYRTDTQYFGPGTRLTVL.

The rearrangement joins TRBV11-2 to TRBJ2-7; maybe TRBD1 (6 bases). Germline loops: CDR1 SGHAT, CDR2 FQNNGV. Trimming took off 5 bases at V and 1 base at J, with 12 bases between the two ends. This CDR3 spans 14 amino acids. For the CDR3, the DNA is TGTGCCAGCAGCCCCCGGACAGCTTCCTACGAGCAGTACTTC. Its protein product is CASSPRTASYEQYF.

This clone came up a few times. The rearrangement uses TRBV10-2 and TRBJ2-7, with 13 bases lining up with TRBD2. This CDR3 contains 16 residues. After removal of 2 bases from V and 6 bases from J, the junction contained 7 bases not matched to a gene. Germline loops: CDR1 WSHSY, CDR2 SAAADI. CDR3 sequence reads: CASSERRLAGGSEQYF. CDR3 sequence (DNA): TGCGCCAGCAGTGAGCGCCGACTAGCGGGAGGCTCCGAGCAGTACTTC.

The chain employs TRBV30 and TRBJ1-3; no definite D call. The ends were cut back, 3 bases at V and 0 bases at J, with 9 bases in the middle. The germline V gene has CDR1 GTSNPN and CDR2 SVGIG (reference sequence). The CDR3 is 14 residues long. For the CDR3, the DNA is TGTGCCTGGAGGGAACAGCTCTCTGGAAACACCATATATTTT. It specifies CAWREQLSGNTIYF.

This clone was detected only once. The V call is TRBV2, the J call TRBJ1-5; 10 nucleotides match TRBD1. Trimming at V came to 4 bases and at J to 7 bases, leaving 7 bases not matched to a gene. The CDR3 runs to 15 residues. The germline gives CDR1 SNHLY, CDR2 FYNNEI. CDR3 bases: TGTGCCAGCAGTGCCGACAGGGGGCCTGGGCAGCCCCAGCATTTT. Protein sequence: CASSADRGPGQPQHF.

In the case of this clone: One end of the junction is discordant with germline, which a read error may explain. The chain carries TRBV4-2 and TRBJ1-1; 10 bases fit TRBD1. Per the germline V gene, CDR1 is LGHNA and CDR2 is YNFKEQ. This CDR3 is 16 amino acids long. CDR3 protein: CASSQPTGGEAAGRLF. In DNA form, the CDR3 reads TGTGCCAGCAGCCAACCGACAGGGGGCGAAGCGGCCGGCAGGCTCTTT.

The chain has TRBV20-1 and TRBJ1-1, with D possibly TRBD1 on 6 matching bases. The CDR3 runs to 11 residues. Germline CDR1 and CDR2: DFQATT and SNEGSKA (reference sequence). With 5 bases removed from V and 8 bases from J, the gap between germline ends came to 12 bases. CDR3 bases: TGCAGTGCTGGGGGACAACCAGAAGCTTTCTTT. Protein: CSAGGQPEAFF.